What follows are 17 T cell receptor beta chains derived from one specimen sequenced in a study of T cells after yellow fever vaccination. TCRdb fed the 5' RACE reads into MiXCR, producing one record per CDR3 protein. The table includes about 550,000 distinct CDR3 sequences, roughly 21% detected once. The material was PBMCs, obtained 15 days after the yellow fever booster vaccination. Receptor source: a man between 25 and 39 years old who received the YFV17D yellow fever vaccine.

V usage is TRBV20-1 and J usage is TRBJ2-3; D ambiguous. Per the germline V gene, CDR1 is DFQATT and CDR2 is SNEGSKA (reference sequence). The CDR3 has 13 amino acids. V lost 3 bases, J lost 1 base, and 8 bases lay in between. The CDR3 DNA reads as TGCAGTGCTAGGGGCGGACGCACAGATACGCAGTATTTT. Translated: CSARGGRTDTQYF.

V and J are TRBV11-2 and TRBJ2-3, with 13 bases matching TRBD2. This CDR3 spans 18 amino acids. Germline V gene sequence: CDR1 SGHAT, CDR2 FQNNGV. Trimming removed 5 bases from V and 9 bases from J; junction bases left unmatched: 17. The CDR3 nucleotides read TGTGCCAGCAGCCCCCGGACTAGCGGGAGACACACACCCATGACGCAGTATTTT. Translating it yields CASSPRTSGRHTPMTQYF. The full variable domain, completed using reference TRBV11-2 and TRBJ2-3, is EAGVAQSPRYKIIEKRQSVAFWCNPISGHATLYWYQQILGQGPKLLIQFQNNGVVDDSQLPKDRFSAERLKGVDSTLKIQPAKLEDSAVYLCASSPRTSGRHTPMTQYFGPGTRLTVL.

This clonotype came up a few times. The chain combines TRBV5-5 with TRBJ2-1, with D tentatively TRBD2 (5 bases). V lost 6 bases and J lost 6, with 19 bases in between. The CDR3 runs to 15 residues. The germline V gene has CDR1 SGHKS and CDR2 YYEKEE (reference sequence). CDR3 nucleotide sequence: TGTGCCAGCACTTCCGTAGCGAAGCTGATCAATGAGCAGTTCTTC. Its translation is CASTSVAKLINEQFF. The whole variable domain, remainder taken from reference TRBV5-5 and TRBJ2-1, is DAGVTQSPTHLIKTRGQQVTLRCSPISGHKSVSWYQQVLGQGPQFIFQYYEKEERGRGNFPDRFSARQFPNYSSELNVNALLLGDSALYLCASTSVAKLINEQFFGPGTRLTVL.

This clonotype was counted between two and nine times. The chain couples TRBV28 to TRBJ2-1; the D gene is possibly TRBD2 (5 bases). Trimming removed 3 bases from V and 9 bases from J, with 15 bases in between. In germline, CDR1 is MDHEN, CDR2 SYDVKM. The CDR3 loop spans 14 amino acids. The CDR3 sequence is CASSFARAGGEQFF. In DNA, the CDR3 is TGTGCCAGCAGTTTTGCCCGCGCAGGAGGTGAGCAGTTCTTC. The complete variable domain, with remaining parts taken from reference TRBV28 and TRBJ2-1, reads DVKVTQSSRYLVKRTGEKVFLECVQDMDHENMFWYRQDPGLGLRLIYFSYDVKMKEKGDIPEGYSVSREKKERFSLILESASTNQTSMYLCASSFARAGGEQFFGPGTRLTVL.

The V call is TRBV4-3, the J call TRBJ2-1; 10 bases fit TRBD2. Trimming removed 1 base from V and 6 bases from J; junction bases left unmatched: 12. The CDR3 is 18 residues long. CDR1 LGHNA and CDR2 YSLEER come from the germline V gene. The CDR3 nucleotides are TGCGCCAGCAGCCAAGTGGCAAGCGGGAGGGCCCTTTTCAATGAGCAGTTCTTC. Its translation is CASSQVASGRALFNEQFF.

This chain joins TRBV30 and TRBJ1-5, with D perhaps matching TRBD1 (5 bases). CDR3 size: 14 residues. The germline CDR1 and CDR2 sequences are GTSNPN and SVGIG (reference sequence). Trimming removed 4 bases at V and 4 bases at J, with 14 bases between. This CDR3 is CAWTPGGGNQPQHF. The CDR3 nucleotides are TGTGCCTGGACCCCGGGGGGGGGGAATCAGCCCCAGCATTTT.

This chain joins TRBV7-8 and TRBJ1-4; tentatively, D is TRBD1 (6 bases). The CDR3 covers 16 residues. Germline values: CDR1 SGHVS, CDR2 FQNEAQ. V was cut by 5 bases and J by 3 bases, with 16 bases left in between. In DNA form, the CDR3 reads TGTGCCAGCAGCCCACCATCCACAGGGTCTAATGAAAAACTGTTTTTT. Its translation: CASSPPSTGSNEKLFF.

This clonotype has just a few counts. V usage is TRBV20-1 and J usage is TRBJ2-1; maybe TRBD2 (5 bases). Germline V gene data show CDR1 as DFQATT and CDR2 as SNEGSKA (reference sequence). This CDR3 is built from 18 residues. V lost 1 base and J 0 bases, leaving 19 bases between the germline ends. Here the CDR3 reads CSARVGSARLSSYNEQFF. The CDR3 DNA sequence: TGCAGTGCTAGAGTAGGTAGCGCCAGACTTAGCTCCTACAATGAGCAGTTCTTC.

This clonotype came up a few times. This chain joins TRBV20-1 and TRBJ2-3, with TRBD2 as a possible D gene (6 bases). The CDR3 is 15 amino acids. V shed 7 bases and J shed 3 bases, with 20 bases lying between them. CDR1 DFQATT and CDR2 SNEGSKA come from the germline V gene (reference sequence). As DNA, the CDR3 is TGCAGTGTCGTCGGTGGGCGGGAAGTTACAGATACGCAGTATTTT. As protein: CSVVGGREVTDTQYF.

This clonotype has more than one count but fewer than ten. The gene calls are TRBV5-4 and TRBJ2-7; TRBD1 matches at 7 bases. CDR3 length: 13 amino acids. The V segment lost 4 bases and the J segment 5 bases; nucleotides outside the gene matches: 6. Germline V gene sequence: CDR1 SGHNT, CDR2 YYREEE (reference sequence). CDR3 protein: CASSIPTGDEQYF. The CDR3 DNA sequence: TGTGCCAGCAGCATACCCACAGGGGACGAGCAGTACTTC.

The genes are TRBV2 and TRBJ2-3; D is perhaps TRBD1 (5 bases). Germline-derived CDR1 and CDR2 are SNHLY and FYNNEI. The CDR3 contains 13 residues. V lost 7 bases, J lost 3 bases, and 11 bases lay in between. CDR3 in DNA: TGTGCCAGCATTCCAGGGATGACAGATACGCAGTATTTT. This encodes CASIPGMTDTQYF.

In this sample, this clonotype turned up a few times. The CDR3 spells CASRDSAAHEQYF. CDR3 in DNA: TGTGCCAGCAGGGACAGCGCCGCCCACGAGCAGTACTTC. The chain is built from TRBV7-3 and TRBJ2-7; TRBD1 might be the D (6 bases). The length of the CDR3 is 13 residues. The germline V and J ends were trimmed by 6 bases and 5 bases, with 14 bases remaining between them. Looked up from germline, CDR1 is SGHTA and CDR2 is FQGTGA.

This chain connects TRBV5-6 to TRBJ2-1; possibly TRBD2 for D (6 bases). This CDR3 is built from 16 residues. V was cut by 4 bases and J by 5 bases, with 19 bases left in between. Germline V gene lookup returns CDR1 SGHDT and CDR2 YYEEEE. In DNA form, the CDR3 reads TGTGCCAGCAGCAGATTAGCGGCCACGGGTGACAATGAGCAGTTCTTC. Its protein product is CASSRLAATGDNEQFF.

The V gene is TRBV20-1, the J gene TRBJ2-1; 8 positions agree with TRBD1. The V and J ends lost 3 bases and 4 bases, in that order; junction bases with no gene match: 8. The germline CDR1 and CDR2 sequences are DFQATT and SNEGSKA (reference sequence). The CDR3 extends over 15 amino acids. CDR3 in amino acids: CSARDRDRTYNEQFF. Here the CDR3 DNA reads TGCAGTGCTAGGGACCGGGACAGGACTTACAATGAGCAGTTCTTC.

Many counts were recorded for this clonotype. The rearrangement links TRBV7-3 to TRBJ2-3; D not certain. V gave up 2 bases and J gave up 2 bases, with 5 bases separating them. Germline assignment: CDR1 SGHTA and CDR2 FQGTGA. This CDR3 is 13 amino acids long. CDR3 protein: CASSLPSTDTQYF. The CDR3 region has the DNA TGTGCCAGCAGCTTACCCTCCACAGATACGCAGTATTTT.

The CDR3 nucleotides are TGTGCCAGCCCGATGGCGTGGAGCACAGATACGCAGTATTTT. Its protein product is CASPMAWSTDTQYF. This chain joins TRBV6-2 or TRBV6-3 and TRBJ2-3; D is ambiguous. This CDR3 is built from 14 residues. Trimming shortened V by 8 bases and J by 0 bases, and 12 bases separated the two germline ends. Germline V gene data show CDR1 as MNHEY and CDR2 as SVGEGT.

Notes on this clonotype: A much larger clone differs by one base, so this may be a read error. The CDR3 sequence is CASSERSGWNTGVLFF. In nucleotides, the CDR3 is TGTGCCAGCAGCGAAAGGAGCGGTTGGAACACCGGGGTGCTGTTTTTT. The chain uses TRBV7-2 and TRBJ2-2; tentative D call: TRBD2 (5 bases). Germline V gene sequence: CDR1 SGHTA, CDR2 FQGNSA. CDR3 length equals 16 residues.